The clone carrying this T cell receptor (beta chain) was detected a few times. The sample holds other DNA sequences that translate to the same CDR3. Original processing methods: For nucleated cells, counts were estimated from reference gene primer amplification. Profiling relied on immunoSEQ multiplex PCR, and the TCRdb table lists in-frame clones only, not all of them. V and J calls and clone size follow that table, whereas D and trimming were derived from the DNA. The sample lists some 96,000 clones; 88% were seen once. V gave up 1 base and J gave up 5 bases, with 5 bases separating them. The CDR3 is 11 residues long. CDR1 DFQATT and CDR2 SNEGSKA come from the germline V gene (reference sequence). The data derive from a study of blood T cell repertoires in COVID-19. About the research overall: The United States, Italy and Spain were the sources of the acute and convalescent COVID-19 samples.

Sequenced input: peripheral blood. This receptor was taken from a human donor in a cohort sampled during active COVID-19. V is TRBV20-1 and J is TRBJ1-1; no definite D call. The CDR3 is CSARGGTEAFF. The CDR3 nucleotides read TGCAGTGCTAGAGGCGGGACTGAAGCTTTCTTT.